This T cell receptor (beta chain) was found in a study of T cells expressing NK-cell markers. Study-level information: Sorted CD3+CD56-NKG2C+, CD3+CD56+NKG2C+ and CD3+CD56+NKG2C- T cells supplied the TCR beta repertoires.

With respect to this clonotype: What it recognizes is unknown.

Findings of the study overall: These same clonotypes (in several donors) also led the CD3+CD56-NKG2C+ fraction.

TCRdb reworked the 5' RACE reads into one entry per CDR3 protein, no DNA. The data include tens of thousands of distinct CDR3 sequences; the top ten clones carry about 60%. Germline CDR1 SNHLY, CDR2 FYNNEI. The CDR3 extends over 15 amino acids. The chain is built from TRBV2 and TRBJ2-7; checking the TCRdb D call of TRBD1 is not possible without DNA. The source is a woman aged 18 to 69 in good health. Specimen: blood T cells: a sorted CD56 or NKG2C T cell subset, CD4+ or CD8+ T cells, or bulk PBMC T cells (not recorded which). The CDR3 reads CASSSPGQGSLEQYF.